This TCR beta chain was identified during a study of tumor and adjacent non-tumor tissue in lung cancer. The template was RNA from unsorted bulk tissue. TCRbeta libraries were built with three rounds of nested PCR, modified from ARM-PCR. TCRdb passed the multiplex PCR reads through MiXCR, listing each CDR3 protein once. The repertoire holds approximately 79,000 distinct CDR3 sequences, with roughly three fifths as singletons. Remarks on this clonotype: What it recognizes is unknown. A read error may explain this, as a much larger clone is one base away.

There are 17 residues in the CDR3. Germline CDR1 reads MDHEN; CDR2 reads SYDVKM. J lost 7 bases, V lost 1 base, and 9 bases had no gene match. Study-wide points: Significantly higher TCR diversity was found in tumor than normal lung.

Sequenced: lung tumor tissue. This clonotype was obtained from a man aged 65 to 79 with non-small cell lung cancer. The J gene is TRBJ2-2, the V gene TRBV28, with 10 bases lining up with TRBD2. The CDR3 sequence: CASSLYVSGGFSGELFF. The CDR3 DNA is TGTGCCAGCAGTTTATACGTTAGCGGGGGGTTTAGCGGGGAGCTGTTTTTT.